This section outlines one T cell receptor beta chain sequence together with its context. The record originates from a study of blood T cell repertoires in COVID-19. At the level of the study: Nucleic acid was either cDNA or gDNA, and it came from T cells, B-cell-depleted T cells, or PBMCs.

How the authors handled the data: Estimation of nucleated cell counts relied on the amplification of reference gene primers. TCRdb keeps only in-frame clones here, not all; method: immunoSEQ multiplex PCR. For V, J and clone size, that table is used; D and trimming come from the DNA. This table holds 100,000 to 150,000 clones, roughly 72% found once. CDR3 length: 12 residues. Germline CDR1 and CDR2: SEHNR and FQNEAQ (reference sequence). Deletions cut 5 bases from V and 7 bases from J, with 9 bases between. The chain is built from TRBV7-9 and TRBJ1-5, with D hard to call. The sequenced sample consisted of peripheral blood. This TCR was sampled from a man between 60 and 75 years old with acute or convalescent COVID-19. CDR3 coding DNA: TGTGCCAGCAGCCTCGACTCCCAGCCCCAGCATTTT. As protein: CASSLDSQPQHF.